This T cell receptor beta chain appears in the sequencing data of a study of blood T cell repertoires in COVID-19. Study background: In each case, the material was cDNA or gDNA derived from T cells, B-cell-depleted T cells, or PBMCs.

This clone was found a few times. Original data processing: Reference gene primer amplification gave estimated nucleated cell counts. TCRdb's copy holds only in-frame clones and misses some; the assay was immunoSEQ multiplex PCR. That table is the source of V, J and clone size, and D and trimming were worked out from the DNA. The data hold 50,000 to 70,000 clones, with almost 80% observed a single time. V lost 5 bases and J 5 bases, leaving 9 bases between the germline ends. The CDR3 is 11 amino acids. The germline CDR1 and CDR2 sequences are SQVTM and ANQGSEA. Sequences were obtained from peripheral blood. This sequence originates from a man between 60 and 75 years old with acute or convalescent COVID-19. The chain carries TRBV29-1 and TRBJ2-5; maybe TRBD1 (5 bases). The CDR3, as DNA: TGCAGCGTTTCGTGGGGCGAGACCCAGTACTTC. This codes for CSVSWGETQYF. Full variable domain (missing parts from reference TRBV29-1 and TRBJ2-5): SAVISQKPSRDICQRGTSLTIQCQVDSQVTMMFWYRQQPGQSLTLIATANQGSEATYESGFVIDKFPISRPNLTFSTLTVSNMSPEDSSIYLCSVSWGETQYFGPGTRLLVL.